This T cell receptor (beta chain) was sequenced for a study of identifying expanded T cells in peripheral blood. Collection occurred without any documented infections or immune events in donors. Overall study findings and caveats: Across healthy donors, higher total template counts meant significantly greater approximately two-week count variance.

For this clone: The antigen is not known.

Generated by immunoSEQ multiplex PCR, the TCRdb table keeps only in-frame clones and is missing some. Of 85,000 to 90,000 clones detected, about 86% appear once; the ten largest clones hold around 5.2%. Trimming left V 11 bases short and J 8 bases short, with 18 bases between. The CDR3 consists of 13 residues. Germline V gene lookup returns CDR1 MNHNY and CDR2 SVGAGI (reference sequence). This rearrangement joins TRBV6-6 to TRBJ1-4; weak D call: TRBD1 (5 bases). The sequencing input was blood. The sequence was collected from a person between 18 and 69 years old in good health. The CDR3 region is CASGEIEGEKLFF. CDR3 DNA: TGTGCCTCGGGGGAAATTGAAGGGGAAAAACTGTTTTTT.